This record covers a single TCR beta chain. The specificity of this receptor is unknown. Base qualities are missing; no much larger clone stands one base away. The receptor library was made with the immunoSEQ multiplex PCR assay. For the multiplex PCR, a mixture combining 60 forward primers for TCR Vbeta segments and 13 reverse primers for TCR Jbeta segments was used. The CDR3 region of rearranged TCR beta genes was amplified from genomic DNA by a multiplex PCR assay. Amplified TCR beta libraries were sequenced as 87-base-pair reads on the Illumina HiSeq System. The original methods were these. Across the 670 or so repertoires, a later analysis counted around 80 million unique TCR beta chains, roughly 11 million of which were shared by at least two donors. Raw reads were error-corrected and collapsed into unique sequences with a nearest-neighbor algorithm that merged closely related sequences to remove PCR and sequencing errors. V, D and J gene segments were assigned by aligning CDR3 sequences to IMGT reference sequences. For a sequence to be retained, a match of at least six nucleotides to both a V gene segment and a J gene segment was required. A rearrangement counted as productive if the CDR3 had no stop codons and remained in frame with V and J, and every other rearrangement counted as non-productive. Following IMGT convention, CDR3 was defined as the stretch from the second conserved V-encoded cysteine up to the conserved J-encoded phenylalanine. Sequences without an unambiguous match to a single V gene segment were excluded from the earlier analysis of 500 to 700 of the donors. An earlier analysis of 500 to 600 of the donors classified V segments as functional when productive rearrangements were above 56.7% and as segregating when the standard deviation between donors was above 5%. To diagnose cytomegalovirus status from the catalog of TCR beta chain sequences, a statistical classification framework was built. In a later analysis, V and J genes were assigned by comparing TCR nucleotide sequences against IMGT/GENE-DB human TR gene sequences. In a later analysis, CDR3 sequences and most-parsimonious VDJ recombination scenarios were assigned using the TCRdist pipeline. A later analysis defined each TCR beta chain by its CDR3 amino acid sequence plus V-gene family, and excluded reads lacking a unique V-gene family. In a later analysis, nearly 600 highly shared, low-generation-probability nucleotide sequences were removed to address suspected cross-contamination and a sequencing artifact. For each public chain, a later analysis derived a clonal expansion index from normalized ranks of inferred template counts within each repertoire. A later analysis computed generation probabilities with a VDJ recombination model fitted to out-of-frame rearrangements, and checked the results against IGoR. In a later analysis, TCR-TCR, TCR-HLA and TCR-CMV co-occurrence was scored with hypergeometric tests, and a repertoire-size bias correction was applied to TCR pairs. A later analysis estimated false discovery rates by permuting HLA or CMV assignments 20 times. In a later analysis, co-occurring TCRs were grouped using DBSCAN, with TCRdist sequence similarity added in when clustering inside HLA-allele-positive subsets. Repertoires with fewer than 30,000 or more than 120,000 public chains, plus five repertoires with anomalous nucleotide sharing, were excluded from co-occurrence clustering. In TCRdb, the immuneACCESS table is reduced to in-frame sequences with V and J assigned. These tables do not hold every clone; where another copy was compared, an unresolved V gene accounts for under half, and the others remain unexplained. That table furnishes V, J and clone size, whereas the DNA furnished D and trimming. The sample contains about 150,000 clones, around a tenth of them found a single time. The ten largest clones represent about 1.7% of the sample.

Ends trimmed: V by 6 bases, J by 11 bases; bases unmatched to a gene: 10. CDR1 is given as LNHDA and CDR2 as SQIVND, both from the germline V gene (reference sequence). Including cysteine and phenylalanine, the CDR3 has 14 amino acids. Only CDR3 DNA remains: 42 bases, in frame from the first base. This specimen comes from a study of cytomegalovirus exposure and HLA in healthy donors (dated by TCRdb to 2016 to 2017). As for the study more broadly: According to an earlier analysis of around 600 of the donors, 150 million to 200 million T cells yielded 90 million to 140 million unique TCR beta sequences and less than 300 Gb of sequence data. An earlier analysis of around 580 of the donors used high-throughput TCR beta sequencing to judge whether each TCR beta V gene segment behaved as functional or pseudogenic. The aim of the study was to test whether cataloging public T cell receptors could identify signatures of past pathogen exposure. Donor age, sex, ethnicity and CMV serostatus were compiled together with the repertoire data. High-throughput TCR immunosequencing, statistical association of individual TCRs with disease status, and machine learning were combined to predict cytomegalovirus infection status. Along with the approximately 600-subject first cohort, a separate validation cohort of some 130 different subjects was used. A later genetic analysis took genome-wide SNP genotypes for about 65% of the 666 donors and used that subset as a discovery cohort. Every repertoire in the discovery cohort had been generated on one and the same sequencing platform. Typing coverage differed by locus: A, B, C, DRB1 and DQB1 were typed in roughly 620-630 donors, DQA1 in roughly 500, DPA1 in approximately 600, and DPB1 in 400 to 490. Of the approximately 400 genotyped donors, about 80% fell in the genetic ancestry cluster associated with self-reported Caucasian donors. An early release that covered more than 550 HLA-typed donors contained approximately 300 gigabases of sequencing data and 75 million to 100 million unique TCR sequences. In the later analysis, no new phenotypic data were used to find candidate immune exposures; instead, reliance was placed on TCR beta sequences and their occurrence across donors. A handful of DR-DQ haplotypes were handled as single units for association and clustering because linkage in the cohort was strong. Both class I and class II loci were covered by HLA typing, at four-digit resolution. A later analysis re-examined previously published TCR beta repertoires from roughly 650 donors and added high-resolution HLA genotyping to investigate patterns of TCR occurrence. On average, roughly 240,000 unique TCR beta nucleotide sequences were sequenced per donor among 398 genotyped donors of the cohort, with roughly 20% of those sequences being non-productive. The study profiled the T cell repertoires of about 640 subjects by immunosequencing and related them to cytomegalovirus serostatus. On the study overall, not on this receptor specifically: According to a later analysis, TCR association rates differed among HLA loci, with DRB1 alleles showing the most associated TCRs and HLA-C alleles showing the fewest. In both the original and validation cohorts, the classifier was reported to diagnose cytomegalovirus status with high specificity and sensitivity. A later genetic analysis associated a missense DCLRE1C variant with V-gene and J-gene trimming of TCR beta chains, and an independent cohort replicated the association. Linkage disequilibrium might explain the correlated functional status among segregating V segments, but an unknown experimental factor could not be ruled out. Broadly in line with IMGT annotations, most TCR beta V segments showed up in productive rearrangements about 87% or about 30% of the time in an earlier analysis of approximately 600 of the donors. The presence/absence analyses assumed that sequencing depth was roughly uniform across donors, and that assumption may not be true. Compared with the roughly 600-donor mean, donors in an Asian-associated ancestry cluster had fewer N-insertions in productive TCRs, according to a later genetic analysis. According to a later analysis, most CMV-associated TCR beta chains appeared to be HLA-restricted, and the HLA associations seemed to be driven largely by CMV exposure. The study gave a list of roughly 150 TCR beta chains associated with cytomegalovirus. Several of the top co-occurrence clusters appeared to be linked to parvovirus B19, influenza, CMV and Epstein-Barr virus, according to a later analysis. Most TCR sequences were seen in very few donors, while some public TCRs were found in many individuals. A further reported finding was that TCR beta sequences accurately predicted the HLA-A and HLA-B alleles for most subjects in the first cohort. When HLA alleles, especially DR and DQ, strongly co-occurred, TCR associations were difficult to assign to individual alleles. The only immune exposure information available for the cohort was CMV serostatus. This cohort had only TCR beta chains sequenced, and the lack of alpha or paired-chain data limited which features could be detected. In vitro tests confirmed that a few of the cytomegalovirus-associated TCR beta chains recognize cytomegalovirus antigens. Because counts were too low, about 18 rarely observed V segments, including chromosome 9 orphons, were left out of the earlier analysis of 587 of the donors. The authors suggested that the approach could potentially be generalized to other disease states and immunological phenotypes. Because the 87-base-pair reads could not distinguish some IMGT-functional V segments, including TRBV6-2 and TRBV6-3, those segments were excluded. A later analysis associated 16,951 TCR beta sequences with specific HLA alleles at a false discovery rate of 0.05. A cluster of highly shared sequence variants was judged likely to represent a technical artifact of the sequencing pipeline. Because some donors lacked HLA typing at each locus, the association tests relied only on the typed subset. A later analysis found that HLA-associated TCR beta chains were more clonally expanded and had lower generation probabilities than equally common non-associated chains.

The cohort was made up of about 670 healthy bone marrow donors. Cohort members were all nominally healthy when sampled, although unrecorded immune exposures were likely present. The donor tested CMV seronegative and was one of the 352 seronegative cohort members. Each donor provided a peripheral blood sample, and peripheral blood mononuclear cells were used for TCR beta sequencing. Genomic DNA extraction from the blood cell samples was performed with the Qiagen DNeasy Blood Extraction Kit. The specimen sequenced was PBMCs. Rearrangement joined TRBV19 to TRBJ1-1; 12 bases in the middle match TRBD1. This clonotype was obtained from a male donor in good health and CMV-seronegative. At the DNA level, the sequence is TGTGCCAGTAGAACCGGGACAGGGGGCTTGAGGGCTTTCTTT. The resulting protein is CASRTGTGGLRAFF.